Given below is one TCR beta chain in context. Antigen: not known. The junction shows a germline mismatch at one end, possibly a read error. The CDR3 length is 12 residues. CDR1 SQVTM and CDR2 ANQGSEA come from the germline V gene. The source of the sample is a study of post-analysis software for immune sequencing data. Unique molecular identifiers were carried by the TCR beta cDNA libraries. TCRdb independently ran MiXCR on the PCR reads; one entry per CDR3 protein. This sample has hundreds of thousands of distinct CDR3 sequences, with 25% to 30% found just once. Study outcomes and limitations: Five TRBV segments, including TRBV5-6, TRBV5-1 and TRBV20-1, were more frequent in patients than controls. By F measure, samples from a shared preparation batch strongly co-clustered.

Sample: blood. This TCR came from a girl between 10 and 17 years old with multiple sclerosis. The rearrangement uses TRBV29-1 and TRBJ2-7; D is ambiguous. TRBJ2-5 matches the DNA end more closely, so the J call is doubtful. DNA for the CDR3: TGCAGCGGTGAAGATCGCGTGGAGACCCAGTACTTC. It is translated as CSGEDRVETQYF.